This TCR beta chain was sequenced for a study of PD-1 blockade in mismatch repair-deficient tumors. Study-wide context: Patients had around twelve mismatch repair-deficient cancer types, all previously treated and progressing.

The protocol was immunoSEQ multiplex PCR, while the TCRdb copy is restricted to in-frame clones and leaves out a portion. The sample holds roughly 50,000 clones; roughly 78% are singletons and the top ten take 3.3%. Germline V lookup: CDR1 WSHSY, CDR2 SAAADI. Trimming took off 6 bases at V and 2 bases at J, with 4 bases between the two ends. There are 11 residues in the CDR3. The sequence derives from an adult with mismatch repair-deficient cancer. V gene TRBV10-2 combines with J gene TRBJ2-5; no definite D call. The material was peripheral blood, obtained 4 weeks after starting pembrolizumab. This chain's CDR3 is CASRDQETQYF. For the CDR3, the DNA is TGCGCCAGCAGGGATCAAGAGACCCAGTACTTC.